The following is a TCR beta chain sequence with its context. Its specificity is not known. PCR used 60 Vbeta primers and 13 Jbeta primers. This table comes from immunoSEQ multiplex PCR, and its TCRdb copy is limited to in-frame clones, with some not included. This sample's clone table lists tens of thousands of clones. The germline CDR1 and CDR2 sequences are MRHNA and SNTAGT. This CDR3 contains 14 residues. Deletions cut 7 bases from V and 11 bases from J, with 23 bases between. Unrecorded immune exposure was likely among donors, who were nominally healthy when sampled. This sample was taken from a study of cytomegalovirus exposure and HLA in healthy donors. Study-wide results and caveats: Some public TCRs appeared in many individuals, while most sequences were rare.

Input material: PBMCs. The chain uses TRBV6-4 and TRBJ2-5, with D tentatively TRBD1 (7 bases). The clonotype comes from a woman in her sixties or seventies in good health and CMV-seronegative. CDR3 in amino acids: CASKDDRDSGEQYF. In DNA form, the CDR3 reads TGTGCCAGCAAAGACGACAGGGACTCGGGGGAGCAGTACTTC.